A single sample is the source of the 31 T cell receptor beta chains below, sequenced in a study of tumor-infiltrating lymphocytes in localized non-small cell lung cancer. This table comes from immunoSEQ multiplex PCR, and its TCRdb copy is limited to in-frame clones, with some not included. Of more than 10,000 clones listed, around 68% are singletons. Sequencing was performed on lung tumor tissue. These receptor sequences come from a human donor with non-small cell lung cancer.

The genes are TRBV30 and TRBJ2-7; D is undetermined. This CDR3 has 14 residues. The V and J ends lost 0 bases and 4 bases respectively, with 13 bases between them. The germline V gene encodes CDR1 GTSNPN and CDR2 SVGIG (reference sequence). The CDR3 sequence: CAWSVLSVSYEQYF. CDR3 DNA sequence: TGTGCCTGGAGTGTATTATCGGTTTCTTACGAGCAGTACTTC.

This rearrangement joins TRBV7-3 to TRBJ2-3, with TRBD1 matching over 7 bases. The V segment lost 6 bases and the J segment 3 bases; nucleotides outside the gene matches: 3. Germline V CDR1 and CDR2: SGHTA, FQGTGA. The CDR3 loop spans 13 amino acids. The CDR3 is CASRPQGTDTQYF. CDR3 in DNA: TGTGCCAGCAGGCCACAGGGGACAGATACGCAGTATTTT.

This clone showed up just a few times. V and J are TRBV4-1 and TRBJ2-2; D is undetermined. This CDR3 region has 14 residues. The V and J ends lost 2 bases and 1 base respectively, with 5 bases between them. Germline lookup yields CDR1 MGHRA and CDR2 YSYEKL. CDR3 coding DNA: TGCGCCAGCAGCCAAAGGGAGAACACCGGGGAGCTGTTTTTT. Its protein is CASSQRENTGELFF.

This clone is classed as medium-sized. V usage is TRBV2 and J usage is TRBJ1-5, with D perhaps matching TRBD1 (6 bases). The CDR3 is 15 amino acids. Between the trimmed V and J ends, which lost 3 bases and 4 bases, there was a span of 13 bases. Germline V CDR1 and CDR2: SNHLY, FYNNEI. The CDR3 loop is CASSEAGVGNQPQHF. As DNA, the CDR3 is TGTGCCAGCAGTGAGGCAGGGGTTGGGAATCAGCCCCAGCATTTT.

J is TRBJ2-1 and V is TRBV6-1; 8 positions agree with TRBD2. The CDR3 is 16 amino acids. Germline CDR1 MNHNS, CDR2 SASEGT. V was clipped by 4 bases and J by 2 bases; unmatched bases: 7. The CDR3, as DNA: TGTGCCAGCAGTGCAACGGGACTAGAAACCTACAATGAGCAGTTCTTC. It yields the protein CASSATGLETYNEQFF.

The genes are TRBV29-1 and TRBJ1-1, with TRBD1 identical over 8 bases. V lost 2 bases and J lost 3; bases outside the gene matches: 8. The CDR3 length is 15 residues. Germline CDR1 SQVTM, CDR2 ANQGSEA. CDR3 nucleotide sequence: TGCAGCGTTGAACCGAGGACAGGGAGTGACACTGAAGCTTTCTTT. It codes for CSVEPRTGSDTEAFF.

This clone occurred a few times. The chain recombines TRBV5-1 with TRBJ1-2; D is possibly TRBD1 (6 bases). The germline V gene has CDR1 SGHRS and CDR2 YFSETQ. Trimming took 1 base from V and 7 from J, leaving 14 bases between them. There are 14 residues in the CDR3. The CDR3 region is CASSLTGQGGGYTF. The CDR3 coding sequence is TGCGCCAGCAGCTTGACAGGGCAAGGAGGTGGCTACACCTTC.

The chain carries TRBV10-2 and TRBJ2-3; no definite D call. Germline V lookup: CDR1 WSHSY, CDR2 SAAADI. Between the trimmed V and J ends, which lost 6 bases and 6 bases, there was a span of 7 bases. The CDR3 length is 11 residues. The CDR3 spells CASSSLDTQYF. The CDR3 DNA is TGCGCCAGCAGCTCGCTCGATACGCAGTATTTT.

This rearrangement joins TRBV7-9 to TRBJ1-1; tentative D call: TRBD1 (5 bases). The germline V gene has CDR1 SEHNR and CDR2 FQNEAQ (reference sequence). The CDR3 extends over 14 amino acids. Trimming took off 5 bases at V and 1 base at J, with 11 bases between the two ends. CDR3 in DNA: TGTGCCAGCAGCCCCCATGGGGGGAACACTGAAGCTTTCTTT. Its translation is CASSPHGGNTEAFF.

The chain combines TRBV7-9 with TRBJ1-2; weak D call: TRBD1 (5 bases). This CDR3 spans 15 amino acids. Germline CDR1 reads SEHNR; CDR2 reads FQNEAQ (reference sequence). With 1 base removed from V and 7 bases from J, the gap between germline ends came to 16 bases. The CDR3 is CASSLVSSGSGGYTF. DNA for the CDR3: TGTGCCAGCAGCTTAGTGTCTTCAGGGTCGGGTGGCTACACCTTC.

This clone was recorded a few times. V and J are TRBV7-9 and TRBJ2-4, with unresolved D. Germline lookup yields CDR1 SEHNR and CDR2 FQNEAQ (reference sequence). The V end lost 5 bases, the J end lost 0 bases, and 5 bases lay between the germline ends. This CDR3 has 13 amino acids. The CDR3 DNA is TGTGCCAGCAGCCAGCTAGCCAAAAACATTCAGTACTTC. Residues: CASSQLAKNIQYF.

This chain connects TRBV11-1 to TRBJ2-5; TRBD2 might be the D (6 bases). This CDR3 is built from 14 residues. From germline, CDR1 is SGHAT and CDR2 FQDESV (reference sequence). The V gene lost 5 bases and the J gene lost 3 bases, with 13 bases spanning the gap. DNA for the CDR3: TGTGCCAGCAGCCGAGGGACTGGCAAAGAGACCCAGTACTTC. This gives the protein CASSRGTGKETQYF.

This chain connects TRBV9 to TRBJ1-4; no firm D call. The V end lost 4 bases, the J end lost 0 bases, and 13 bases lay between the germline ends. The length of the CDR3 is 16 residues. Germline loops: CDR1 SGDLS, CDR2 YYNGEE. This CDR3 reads CASSFTLGTTNEKLFF. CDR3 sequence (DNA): TGTGCCAGCAGCTTCACCCTAGGAACAACTAATGAAAAACTGTTTTTT.

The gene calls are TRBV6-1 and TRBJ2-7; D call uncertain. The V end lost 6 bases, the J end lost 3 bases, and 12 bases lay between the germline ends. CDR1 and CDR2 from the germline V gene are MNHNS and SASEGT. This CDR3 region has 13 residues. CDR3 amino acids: CASRLRWDYEQYF. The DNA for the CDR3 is TGTGCCAGCAGGCTCCGATGGGACTACGAGCAGTACTTC.

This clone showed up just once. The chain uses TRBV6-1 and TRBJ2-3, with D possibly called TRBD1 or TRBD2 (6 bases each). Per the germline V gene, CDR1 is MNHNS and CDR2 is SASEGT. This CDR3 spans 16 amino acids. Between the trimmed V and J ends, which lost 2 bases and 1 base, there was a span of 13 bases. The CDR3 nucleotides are TGTGCCAGCAGTGAAAAAGGGGGGATAGGCACAGATACGCAGTATTTT. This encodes CASSEKGGIGTDTQYF.

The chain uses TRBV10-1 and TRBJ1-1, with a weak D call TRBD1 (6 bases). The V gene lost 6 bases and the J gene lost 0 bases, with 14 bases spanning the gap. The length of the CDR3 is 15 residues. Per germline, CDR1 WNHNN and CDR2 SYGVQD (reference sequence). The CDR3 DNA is TGCGCCAGCAGATCGAGCCAGGGGTTGAACACTGAAGCTTTCTTT. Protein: CASRSSQGLNTEAFF.

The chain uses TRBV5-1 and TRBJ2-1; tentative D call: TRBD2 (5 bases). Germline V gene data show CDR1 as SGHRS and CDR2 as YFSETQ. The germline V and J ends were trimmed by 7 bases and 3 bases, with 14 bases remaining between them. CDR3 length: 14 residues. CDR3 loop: CASGSGDFYNEQFF. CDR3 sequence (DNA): TGCGCCAGCGGGAGCGGCGACTTCTACAATGAGCAGTTCTTC.

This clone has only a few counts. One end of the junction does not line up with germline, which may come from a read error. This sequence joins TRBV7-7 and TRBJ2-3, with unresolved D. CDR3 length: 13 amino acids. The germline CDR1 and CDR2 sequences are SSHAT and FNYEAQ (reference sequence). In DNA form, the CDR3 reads TGTGCTAGCAGCTCTGGACGCACAGATACGCAGTATTTT. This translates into CASSSGRTDTQYF.

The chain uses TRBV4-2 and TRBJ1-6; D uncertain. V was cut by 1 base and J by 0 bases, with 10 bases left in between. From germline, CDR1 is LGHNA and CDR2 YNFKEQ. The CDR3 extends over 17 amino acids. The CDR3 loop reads CASSQGEGSSYNSPLHF. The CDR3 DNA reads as TGTGCCAGCAGCCAAGGTGAAGGGAGCTCCTATAATTCACCCCTCCACTTT.

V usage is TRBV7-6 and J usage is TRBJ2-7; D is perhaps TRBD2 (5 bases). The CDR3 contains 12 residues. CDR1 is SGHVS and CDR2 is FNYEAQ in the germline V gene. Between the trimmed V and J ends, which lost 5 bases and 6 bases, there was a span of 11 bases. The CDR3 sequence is CASSPYGVEQYF. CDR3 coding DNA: TGTGCCAGCAGCCCATACGGGGTCGAGCAGTACTTC.

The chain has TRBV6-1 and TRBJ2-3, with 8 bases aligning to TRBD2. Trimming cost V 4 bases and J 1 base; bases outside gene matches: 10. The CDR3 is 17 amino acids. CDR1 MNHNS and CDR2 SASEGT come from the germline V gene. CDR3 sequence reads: CASSGPRGEFGTDTQYF. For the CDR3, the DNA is TGTGCCAGCAGTGGGCCGCGGGGGGAGTTCGGCACAGATACGCAGTATTTT.

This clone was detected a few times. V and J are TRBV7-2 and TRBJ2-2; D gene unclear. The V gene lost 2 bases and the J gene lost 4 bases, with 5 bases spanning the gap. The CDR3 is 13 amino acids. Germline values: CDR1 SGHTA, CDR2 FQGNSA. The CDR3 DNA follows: TGTGCCAGCAGCTTAAGGGCCACCGGGGAGCTGTTTTTT. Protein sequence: CASSLRATGELFF.

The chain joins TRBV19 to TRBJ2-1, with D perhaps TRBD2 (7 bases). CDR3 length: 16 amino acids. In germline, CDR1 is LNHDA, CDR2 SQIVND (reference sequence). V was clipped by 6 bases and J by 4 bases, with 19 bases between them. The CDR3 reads CASSQEGGGLYNEQFF. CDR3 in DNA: TGTGCCAGTAGCCAGGAGGGGGGGGGCCTATACAATGAGCAGTTCTTC.

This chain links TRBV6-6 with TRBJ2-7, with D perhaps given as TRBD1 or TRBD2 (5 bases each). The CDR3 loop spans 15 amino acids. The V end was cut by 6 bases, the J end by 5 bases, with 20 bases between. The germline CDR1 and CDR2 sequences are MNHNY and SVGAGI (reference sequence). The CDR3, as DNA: TGTGCCAGCAGGATAGCAGGGACCACAACCCACGAGCAGTACTTC. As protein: CASRIAGTTTHEQYF.

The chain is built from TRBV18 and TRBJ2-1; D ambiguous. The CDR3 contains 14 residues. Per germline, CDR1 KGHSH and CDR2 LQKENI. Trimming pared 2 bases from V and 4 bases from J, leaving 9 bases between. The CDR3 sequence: CASSPKGTYNEQFF. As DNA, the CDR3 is TGTGCCAGCTCACCAAAGGGAACATACAATGAGCAGTTCTTC. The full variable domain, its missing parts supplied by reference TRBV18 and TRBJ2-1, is NAGVMQNPRHLVRRRGQEARLRCSPMKGHSHVYWYRQLPEEGLKFMVYLQKENIIDESGMPKERFSAEFPKEGPSILRIQQVVRGDSAAYFCASSPKGTYNEQFFGPGTRLTVL.

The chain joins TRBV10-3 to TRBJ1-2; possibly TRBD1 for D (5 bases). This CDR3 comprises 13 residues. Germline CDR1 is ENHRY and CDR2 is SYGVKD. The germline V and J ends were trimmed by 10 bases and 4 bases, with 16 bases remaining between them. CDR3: CATGQGGGYGYTF. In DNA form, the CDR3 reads TGTGCCACCGGCCAGGGAGGTGGCTATGGCTACACCTTC.

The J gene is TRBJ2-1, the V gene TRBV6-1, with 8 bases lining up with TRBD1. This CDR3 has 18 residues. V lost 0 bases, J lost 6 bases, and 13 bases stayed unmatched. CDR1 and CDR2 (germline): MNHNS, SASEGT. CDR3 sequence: CASSEALRGTGNFNEQFF. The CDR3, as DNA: TGTGCCAGCAGTGAAGCGCTTCGGGGGACAGGTAACTTCAATGAGCAGTTCTTC.

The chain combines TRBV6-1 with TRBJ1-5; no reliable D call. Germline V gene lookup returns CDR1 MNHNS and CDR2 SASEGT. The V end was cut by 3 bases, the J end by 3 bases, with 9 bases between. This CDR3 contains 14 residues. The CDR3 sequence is CASSDLSFNQPQHF. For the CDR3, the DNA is TGTGCCAGCAGTGATCTTAGTTTCAATCAGCCCCAGCATTTT.

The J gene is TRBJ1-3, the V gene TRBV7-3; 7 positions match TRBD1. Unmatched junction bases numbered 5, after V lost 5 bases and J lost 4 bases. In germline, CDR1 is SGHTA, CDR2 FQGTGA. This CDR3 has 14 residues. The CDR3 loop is CASSMTGSGNTIYF. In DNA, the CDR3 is TGTGCCAGCAGCATGACAGGGTCCGGAAACACCATATATTTT.

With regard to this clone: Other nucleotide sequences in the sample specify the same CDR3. This chain's CDR3 is CASSLADTQYF. CDR3 sequence (DNA): TGTGCCAGCAGCTTAGCTGATACGCAGTATTTT. The chain carries TRBV7-8 and TRBJ2-3; no clear D. The CDR3 length is 11 residues. Trimming took 0 bases from V and 6 from J, leaving 1 base between them. Germline V gives CDR1 SGHVS, CDR2 FQNEAQ.

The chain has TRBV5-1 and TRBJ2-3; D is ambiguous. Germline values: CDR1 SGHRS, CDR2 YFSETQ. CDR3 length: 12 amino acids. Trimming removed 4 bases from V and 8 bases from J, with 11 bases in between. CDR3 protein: CASSADPSTQYF. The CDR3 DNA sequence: TGCGCCAGCAGCGCTGACCCATCTACGCAGTATTTT. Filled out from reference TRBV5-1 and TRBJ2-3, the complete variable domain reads KAGVTQTPRYLIKTRGQQVTLSCSPISGHRSVSWYQQTPGQGLQFLFEYFSETQRNKGNFPGRFSGRQFSNSRSEMNVSTLELGDSALYLCASSADPSTQYFGPGTRLTVL.